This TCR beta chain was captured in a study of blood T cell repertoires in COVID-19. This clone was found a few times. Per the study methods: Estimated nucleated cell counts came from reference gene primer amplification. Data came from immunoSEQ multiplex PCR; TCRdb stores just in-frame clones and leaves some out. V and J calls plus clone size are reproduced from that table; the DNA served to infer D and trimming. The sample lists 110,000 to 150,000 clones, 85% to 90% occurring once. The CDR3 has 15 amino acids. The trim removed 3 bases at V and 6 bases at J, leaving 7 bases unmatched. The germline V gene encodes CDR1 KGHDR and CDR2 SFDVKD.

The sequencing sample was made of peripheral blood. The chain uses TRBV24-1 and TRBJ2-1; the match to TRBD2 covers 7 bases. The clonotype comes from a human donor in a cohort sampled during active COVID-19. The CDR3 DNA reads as TGTGCCACCAGTGATCGGACTAGAGGCGCCAATGAGCAGTTCTTC. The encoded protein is CATSDRTRGANEQFF.